This TCR beta chain derives from a study of blood T cell repertoires in COVID-19. V was pared by 6 bases and J by 6 bases, with 14 bases between. The germline V gene encodes CDR1 MDHEN and CDR2 SYDVKM. This CDR3 is 14 amino acids long. The repertoire was sequenced with immunoSEQ multiplex PCR; TCRdb's copy has only in-frame clones and lacks some. The table has around 300,000 clones, roughly four fifths seen once. This chain uses TRBV28 with TRBJ1-4; a weak D match, TRBD1 (6 bases). This sequence originates from a woman aged 45 to 65 who had recovered from COVID-19. Sequenced input: peripheral blood. The CDR3 loop is CASSPGTSYEKLFF. DNA for the CDR3: TGTGCCAGCAGCCCCGGGACATCTTATGAAAAACTGTTTTTT.